This TCR beta chain is from a study of cytomegalovirus exposure and HLA in healthy donors. Whole-study results and caveats: The classifier reportedly diagnosed cytomegalovirus status with high sensitivity and specificity.

The V and J ends lost 4 bases and 4 bases, in that order; junction bases with no gene match: 13. The CDR3 is 16 residues long. Germline assignment: CDR1 SGHKS and CDR2 YYEKEE (reference sequence). The PCR had 60 Vbeta and 13 Jbeta primers. This table comes from immunoSEQ multiplex PCR, and its TCRdb copy is limited to in-frame clones, with some not included. The sample carries about 150,000 clones, around 79% recorded once. Comment on this clone: Antigen: not known.

Material: PBMCs. The gene calls are TRBV5-5 and TRBJ1-1; 7 bases match TRBD1. This TCR was sampled from a middle-aged woman in good health and CMV-seronegative. The CDR3 here is CASSRDSPIRGTEAFF. CDR3 sequence (DNA): TGTGCCAGCAGCCGGGACAGCCCAATTCGCGGCACTGAAGCTTTCTTT.